The present T cell receptor (beta chain) was sequenced within a study of blood T cells in healthy people across ages. The study, taken as a whole, reports: Roughly linear declines in TCR beta diversity per million T cells occurred with age.

Trimming shortened V by 0 bases and J by 1 base, and 10 bases separated the two germline ends. There are 16 residues in the CDR3. CDR1 is MNHEY, CDR2 SVGAGI, per germline. Combining a sample-barcoded 5' primer with a J-beta primer mix, a second PCR ran for about 6 to 11 cycles. The template-switch adaptor, which had 12 random nucleotides, put a tag on each cDNA molecule. TCRdb reanalysed the 5' RACE reads using MiXCR and keeps one entry per CDR3 protein. In the table there are about 570,000 distinct CDR3 sequences, about 25% of which are singletons. Donors were healthy Caucasian individuals from Russia aged about 6 to 90. A word on this clonotype: Its antigen is currently unknown.

This TCR was recovered from a woman in her 70s in good health. The sequenced sample consisted of blood. The chain has TRBV6-5 and TRBJ1-3, with D uncertain. This CDR3 reads CASSYSIRTSGNTIYF. CDR3 in DNA: TGTGCCAGCAGTTACTCGATCCGGACGTCTGGAAACACCATATATTTT.